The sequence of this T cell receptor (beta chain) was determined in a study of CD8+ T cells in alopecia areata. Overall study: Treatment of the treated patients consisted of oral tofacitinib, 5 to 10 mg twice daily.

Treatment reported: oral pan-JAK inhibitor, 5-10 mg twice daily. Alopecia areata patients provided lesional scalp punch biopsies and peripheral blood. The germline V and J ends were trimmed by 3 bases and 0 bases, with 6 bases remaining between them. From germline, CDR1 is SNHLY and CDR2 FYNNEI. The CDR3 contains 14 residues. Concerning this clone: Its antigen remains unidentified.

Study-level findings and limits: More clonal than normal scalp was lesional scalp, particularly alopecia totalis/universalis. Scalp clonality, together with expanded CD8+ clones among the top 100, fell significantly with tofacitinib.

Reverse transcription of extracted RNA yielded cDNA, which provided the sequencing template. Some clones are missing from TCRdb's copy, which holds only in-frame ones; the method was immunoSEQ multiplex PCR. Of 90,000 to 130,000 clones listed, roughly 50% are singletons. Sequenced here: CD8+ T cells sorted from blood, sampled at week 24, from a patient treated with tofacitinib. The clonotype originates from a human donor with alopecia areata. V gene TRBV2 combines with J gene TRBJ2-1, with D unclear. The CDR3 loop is CASSEPDSYNEQFF. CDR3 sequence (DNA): TGTGCCAGCAGTGAGCCTGACTCCTACAATGAGCAGTTCTTC.